The 22 T cell receptor beta chains given below trace back to one sample, sequenced in a study of CD8+CD57+ T cells in acquired aplastic anemia. TCR beta VDJ and CDR3 profiling used genomic DNA as template. In TCRdb, the reads were re-called with MiXCR into one record per CDR3 protein. The sample shows about 270,000 distinct CDR3 sequences, 45% to 65% of them seen only once. The sample was sorted CD4+, CD8+, or CD8+CD57+ T cells (not recorded which) from PBMCs. The receptor source for this set is a human donor with severe aplastic anemia or a healthy control (not recorded which).

This clonotype was recorded at least ten times. The chain links TRBV4-3 to TRBJ1-2; D not certain. With 0 bases removed from V and 2 bases from J, the gap between germline ends came to 7 bases. This CDR3 contains 14 residues. In germline, CDR1 is LGHNA, CDR2 YSLEER. The CDR3 bases are TGCGCCAGCAGCCAAGATGGGGAGAACTATGGCTACACCTTC. Amino acids: CASSQDGENYGYTF.

This clonotype has at least ten counts. The chain couples TRBV3-1 to TRBJ2-7; 8 positions match TRBD1. V lost 3 bases and J lost 5; bases outside the gene matches: 6. The CDR3 is 14 amino acids. Germline loops: CDR1 LGHDT, CDR2 YNNKEL (reference sequence). CDR3 residues: CASSQDREIHEQYF. The CDR3 DNA is TGTGCCAGCAGCCAGGACAGGGAAATCCACGAGCAGTACTTC.

This chain links TRBV10-3 with TRBJ1-6, with 7 positions matching TRBD1. Germline values: CDR1 ENHRY, CDR2 SYGVKD. CDR3 length: 15 amino acids. After removal of 0 bases from V and 9 bases from J, the junction contained 5 bases not matched to a gene. The CDR3 DNA follows: TGTGCCATCAGTGAGTCGTCCAGGGGGGTTTCACCCCTCCACTTT. Amino acid sequence: CAISESSRGVSPLHF.

This clonotype was seen repeatedly, ten times or more. The genes are TRBV9 and TRBJ1-6; perhaps TRBD1 as D (5 bases). The germline V gene encodes CDR1 SGDLS and CDR2 YYNGEE. With 3 bases removed from V and 9 bases from J, the gap between germline ends came to 10 bases. This CDR3 spans 13 amino acids. CDR3 sequence: CASSAGMGSPLHF. The CDR3 nucleotides read TGTGCCAGCAGCGCAGGGATGGGTTCACCCCTCCACTTT.

The rearrangement links TRBV20-1 to TRBJ1-5; 7 nucleotides align to TRBD1. V gave up 3 bases and J gave up 3 bases; unmatched junction bases: 2. Germline V gene sequence: CDR1 DFQATT, CDR2 SNEGSKA (reference sequence). The CDR3 contains 13 residues. The CDR3 bases are TGCAGTGCTAGCCAGGGGGTCAATCAGCCCCAGCATTTT. Translation: CSASQGVNQPQHF.

This clonotype was seen only a few times. The chain employs TRBV25-1 and TRBJ2-1; the D is unclear. Trimming took off 6 bases at V and 8 bases at J, with 14 bases between the two ends. Germline assignment: CDR1 MGHDK and CDR2 SYGVNS. The CDR3 has 13 residues. The CDR3 loop is CASSDTNGDEQFF. The CDR3 region has the DNA TGTGCCAGCAGCGATACAAATGGGGATGAGCAGTTCTTC. The whole variable domain, remainder taken from reference TRBV25-1 and TRBJ2-1, is EADIYQTPRYLVIGTGKKITLECSQTMGHDKMYWYQQDPGMELHLIHYSYGVNSTEKGDLSSESTVSRIRTEHFPLTLESARPSHTSQYLCASSDTNGDEQFFGPGTRLTVL.

The rearrangement uses TRBV7-2 and TRBJ2-5; maybe TRBD2 (5 bases). Looked up from germline, CDR1 is SGHTA and CDR2 is FQGNSA. The CDR3 has 15 amino acids. The CDR3, as DNA: TGTGCTCCTGCTTCGACGAGCGGTACGTCCGGGACCCAGTACTTC. Residues: CAPASTSGTSGTQYF.

The chain combines TRBV2 with TRBJ1-1, with 7 bases matching TRBD1. The V segment lost 5 bases and the J segment 3 bases; nucleotides outside the gene matches: 6. Germline assignment: CDR1 SNHLY and CDR2 FYNNEI. The CDR3 contains 14 residues. CDR3 amino acids: CASSLDRMDTEAFF. Here the CDR3 DNA reads TGTGCCAGCAGTTTGGACAGGATGGACACTGAAGCTTTCTTT.

The CDR3 DNA reads as TGTGCCACCAGGCAGACACTAATCAGGCAGCCCCAGCATTTT. Translated, it gives CATRQTLIRQPQHF. The chain combines TRBV24-1 with TRBJ1-5; D is undetermined. The CDR3 spans 14 residues. CDR1 KGHDR and CDR2 SFDVKD come from the germline V gene. Trimming took 7 bases from V and 7 from J, leaving 16 bases between them.

J is TRBJ1-6 and V is TRBV7-2; possible D gene TRBD1, 5 bases. Germline V gene sequence: CDR1 SGHTA, CDR2 FQGNSA. Trimming took off 5 bases at V and 10 bases at J, with 27 bases between the two ends. CDR3 length: 18 residues. CDR3 bases: TGTGCCAGCAGCCGTGGGGGGGTTATTGGGGATGGGAGGTCACCCCTCCACTTT. It specifies CASSRGGVIGDGRSPLHF.

This clonotype appeared a single time. The V and J genes are TRBV19 and TRBJ2-6, with 9 bases fitting TRBD1. After removal of 5 bases from V and 1 base from J, the junction contained 12 bases not matched to a gene. Per the germline V gene, CDR1 is LNHDA and CDR2 is SQIVND (reference sequence). The CDR3 is 19 amino acids. CDR3 sequence: CASSDILRDRASGANVLTF. As DNA, the CDR3 is TGTGCCAGTAGTGACATACTTAGGGACAGGGCATCTGGGGCCAACGTCCTGACTTTC.

This clonotype was seen a few times. This chain uses TRBV6-5 with TRBJ2-7, with 7 nucleotides matching TRBD1. CDR1 and CDR2 (germline): MNHEY, SVGAGI. Trimming removed 7 bases from V and 4 bases from J; junction bases left unmatched: 7. The CDR3 loop spans 13 amino acids. CDR3 protein: CASIATGKYEQYF. The CDR3 region has the DNA TGTGCCAGCATCGCGACAGGGAAGTACGAGCAGTACTTC.

Regarding this clonotype: One end of the junction fails to match germline, which may point to a read error. The CDR3 protein is CSGTEGDTKAFF. The CDR3 coding sequence is TGCAGCGGGACGGAGGGAGACACTAAAGCTTTCTTT. The chain employs TRBV20-1 and TRBJ1-1, with D perhaps matching TRBD1 (5 bases). CDR3 length: 12 amino acids. The germline gives CDR1 DFQATT, CDR2 SNEGSKA (reference sequence).

The rearrangement links TRBV7-9 to TRBJ1-1, with D tentatively TRBD1 (6 bases). Trimming shortened V by 2 bases and J by 11 bases, and 9 bases separated the two germline ends. CDR3 length equals 11 residues. CDR1 and CDR2 from the germline V gene are SEHNR and FQNEAQ (reference sequence). CDR3 bases: TGTGCCAGCAGCTTAAATGACAGGGCTTTCTTT. Translated: CASSLNDRAFF. Based on the CDR3 plus reference TRBV7-9 and TRBJ1-1, the full variable domain is DTGVSQNPRHKITKRGQNVTFRCDPISEHNRLYWYRQTLGQGPEFLTYFQNEAQLEKSRLLSDRFSAERPKGSFSTLEIQRTEQGDSAMYLCASSLNDRAFFGQGTRLTVV.

This clonotype was seen many times. This sequence joins TRBV6-1 and TRBJ2-2; D unresolved. The V and J ends lost 4 bases and 3 bases respectively, with 12 bases between them. Germline V gene lookup returns CDR1 MNHNS and CDR2 SASEGT. The CDR3 has 15 amino acids. In DNA form, the CDR3 reads TGTGCCAGCAGTGGCAAGGTTTCGGACACCGGGGAGCTGTTTTTT. Its protein is CASSGKVSDTGELFF.

Ten or more counts support this clonotype. The V call is TRBV7-6, the J call TRBJ1-4; D may be TRBD1 (5 bases). Germline V gene lookup returns CDR1 SGHVS and CDR2 FNYEAQ. The CDR3 length is 15 residues. V was trimmed by 5 bases and J by 5 bases, leaving 15 bases between them. As DNA, the CDR3 is TGTGCCAGCAGCCCAGGCGCCAGGGCGAATGAAAAACTGTTTTTT. Protein: CASSPGARANEKLFF.

This chain joins TRBV5-4 and TRBJ1-5, with TRBD1 as a possible D gene (6 bases). Germline V gives CDR1 SGHNT, CDR2 YYREEE (reference sequence). The CDR3 spans 14 residues. V shed 4 bases and J shed 14 bases, with 22 bases lying between them. The CDR3 loop reads CASSRNREVGYEHF. The CDR3 DNA reads as TGTGCCAGCAGCAGGAACAGGGAAGTGGGCTACGAGCATTTT.

Only a few counts were recorded for this clonotype. This chain joins TRBV24-1 and TRBJ1-5; possible D gene TRBD1, 5 bases. Germline values: CDR1 KGHDR, CDR2 SFDVKD. This CDR3 is 15 amino acids long. V was shortened by 5 bases and J by 11 bases, with 21 bases between the two germline ends. CDR3 nucleotide sequence: TGTGCCACCAGTGGAACCCGGCAGGGCCAAGAGACCCAGCATTTT. It specifies CATSGTRQGQETQHF.

The V and J genes are TRBV10-3 and TRBJ2-7; D may be TRBD1 (6 bases). This CDR3 has 12 residues. Germline V gene sequence: CDR1 ENHRY, CDR2 SYGVKD. The ends were cut back, 4 bases at V and 6 bases at J, with 10 bases in the middle. CDR3 region: CAISAQGGEQYF. CDR3 in DNA: TGTGCCATCAGTGCGCAAGGGGGCGAGCAGTACTTC.

This chain uses TRBV14 with TRBJ2-1; D may be TRBD1 (6 bases). Per the germline V gene, CDR1 is SGHDN and CDR2 is FVKESK. This CDR3 is built from 15 residues. The V end was cut by 1 base, the J end by 5 bases, with 12 bases between. The CDR3 coding sequence is TGTGCCAGCAGCCAAGTGCTGGGGGCCCACAATGAGCAGTTCTTC. Encoded protein: CASSQVLGAHNEQFF.

Of note for this clonotype: The conserved phenylalanine or tryptophan normally closing the CDR3 is absent here, so this likely arose from a read error. V and J are TRBV20-1 and TRBJ2-5; TRBD2 might be the D (5 bases). CDR3 length equals 13 residues. Germline V gene sequence: CDR1 DFQATT, CDR2 SNEGSKA (reference sequence). The CDR3 loop is CSARFRGRETQYL. CDR3 DNA: TGCAGCGCTAGATTTCGGGGTAGGGAGACCCAGTACCTC.

V usage is TRBV11-3 and J usage is TRBJ2-2, with a weak D call TRBD2 (7 bases). Germline V gives CDR1 SGHNT, CDR2 YENEEA. The CDR3 is 13 residues long. V was shortened by 5 bases and J by 9 bases, with 13 bases between the two germline ends. The DNA of the CDR3 is TGTGCCAGCAGCCTTGGGCGGGGGCGGGAGCTGTTTTTT. Translation: CASSLGRGRELFF.